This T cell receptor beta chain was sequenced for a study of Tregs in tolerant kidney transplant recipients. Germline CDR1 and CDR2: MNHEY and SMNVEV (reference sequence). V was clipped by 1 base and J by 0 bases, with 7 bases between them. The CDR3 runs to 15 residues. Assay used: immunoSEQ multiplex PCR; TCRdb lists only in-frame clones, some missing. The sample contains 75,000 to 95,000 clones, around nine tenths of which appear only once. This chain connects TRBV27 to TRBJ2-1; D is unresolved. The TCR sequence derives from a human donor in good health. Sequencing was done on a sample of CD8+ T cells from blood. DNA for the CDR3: TGTGCCAGCAGTTTATTTTGGAGCTCCTACAATGAGCAGTTCTTC. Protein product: CASSLFWSSYNEQFF.